This TCR beta chain was observed in a study of regulatory T cells in long-lasting Graves disease. TCR beta libraries were built with iRepertoire HTBI primers and Arm-PCR of CDR3 regions. TCRdb re-called the multiplex PCR reads through MiXCR, storing one row per CDR3 protein. The sample includes 250,000 to 400,000 distinct CDR3 sequences, 15% to 20% of them seen just once. The sample's time point: newly diagnosed GD, antithyroid drugs for less than 3 months. Researchers made the TCR library from RNA that was extracted from PBMCs. J gave up 1 base and V 0 bases, and 4 bases lay outside the gene matches. The germline V gene encodes CDR1 SGHRS and CDR2 YFSETQ. The CDR3 totals 15 residues. Ten or more counts support this clonotype.

The clonotype comes from a female donor with Graves disease. The sequenced sample was peripheral blood mononuclear cells (PBMCs), obtained at new diagnosis, from a patient treated with antithyroid drugs. V gene TRBV5-1 combines with J gene TRBJ2-7; 7 positions agree with TRBD2. The CDR3 DNA reads as TGCGCCAGCAGCTTGGAGCAAGCGGGATCCTACGAGCAGTACTTC. It is translated as CASSLEQAGSYEQYF.